The 8 T cell receptor beta chains reported below all come from one sample, sequenced in a study of glioma-infiltrating T cells. The iRepertoire nested amplicon-rescue multiplex PCR amplified TCR alpha and beta CDR3s from RNA. Using its own MiXCR run on the multiplex PCR reads, TCRdb lists one record per CDR3 protein. The sample consists of around 350,000 distinct CDR3 sequences, 41% of them appearing once. Sequencing was carried out using glioma tissue, nonneoplastic brain tissue, or PBMCs (not recorded which). Every receptor here comes from a human donor with low-grade glioma or glioblastoma, undergoing nonglioma brain surgery, or in good health (not recorded which).

The chain is built from TRBV7-8 and TRBJ2-1, with D possibly TRBD1 on 5 matching bases. Germline CDR1 and CDR2: SGHVS and FQNEAQ. This CDR3 is built from 14 residues. V lost 3 bases and J 5 bases, leaving 11 bases between the germline ends. The CDR3 DNA reads TGTGCCAGCAGCTTTTGGGCAGGGAACAATGAGCAGTTCTTC. Translation gives CASSFWAGNNEQFF. The full variable domain, rest sourced from reference TRBV7-8 and TRBJ2-1, is GAGVSQSPRYKVAKRGQDVALRCDPISGHVSLFWYQQALGQGPEFLTYFQNEAQLDKSGLPSDRFFAERPEGSVSTLKIQRTQQEDSAVYLCASSFWAGNNEQFFGPGTRLTVL.

The V gene is TRBV10-3, the J gene TRBJ2-2, with a weak D call TRBD1 (5 bases). The CDR3 runs 16 residues. From germline, CDR1 is ENHRY and CDR2 SYGVKD. Trimming removed 7 bases at V and 3 bases at J, with 18 bases between. The CDR3, as DNA: TGTGCCATCACTGACCACCGCAGGGTCGACACCGGGGAGCTGTTTTTT. This codes for CAITDHRRVDTGELFF.

There are a few counts of this clonotype. The V gene is TRBV3-1, the J gene TRBJ2-1, with a tentative D call TRBD2 (5 bases). Between the trimmed V and J ends, which lost 4 bases and 6 bases, there was a span of 13 bases. Germline-derived CDR1 and CDR2 are LGHDT and YNNKEL (reference sequence). This CDR3 region has 14 residues. The CDR3 DNA reads as TGTGCCAGCAGCCTTGGAGGTGCTCTCAATGAGCAGTTCTTC. Residues: CASSLGGALNEQFF.

A word on this clonotype: This may arise from a read error, as a much more abundant clone is one base away. The CDR3 coding sequence is TGTGCCAACAGTTATGACACCGGGGAGCTGTTTTTT. Translated: CANSYDTGELFF. The chain uses TRBV6-2 or TRBV6-3 and TRBJ2-2; D is unclear. The V gene's germline CDR1 is MNHEY and CDR2 SVGEGT. The CDR3 has 12 residues.

A note on this clonotype: Since a much larger clone is just one base distant, this may be a read error. The J gene is TRBJ1-5, the V gene TRBV20-1; D not resolved. The CDR3 loop spans 12 amino acids. The ends were cut back, 6 bases at V and 5 bases at J, with 11 bases in the middle. The germline V gene encodes CDR1 DFQATT and CDR2 SNEGSKA (reference sequence). The CDR3 nucleotides read TGCAGTGCCGAGGACGGCGATCAGCCCCAGCATTTT. This gives the protein CSAEDGDQPQHF.

This chain uses TRBV12-3 or TRBV12-4 with TRBJ2-7, with 8 bases matching TRBD1. Trimming at V came to 5 bases and at J to 5 bases, leaving 5 bases not matched to a gene. This CDR3 has 13 amino acids. The CDR3 reads CASSPDRVDEQYF. CDR3 DNA sequence: TGTGCCAGCAGTCCGGACAGGGTCGACGAGCAGTACTTC.

This clonotype was seen once. V is TRBV20-1 and J is TRBJ2-7; weak D call: TRBD2 (6 bases). The CDR3 has 12 residues. The V and J ends lost 5 bases and 6 bases respectively, with 14 bases between them. Germline CDR1 is DFQATT and CDR2 is SNEGSKA (reference sequence). The CDR3 bases are TGCAGTGCTCGGGTCGGGGGACCCGAGCAGTACTTC. It is translated as CSARVGGPEQYF.

At least ten counts were recorded for this clonotype. V is TRBV27 and J is TRBJ2-1; 14 bases are shared with TRBD2. J was trimmed by 8 bases and V by 5 bases; bases with no gene match: 8. CDR1 and CDR2 (germline): MNHEY, SMNVEV (reference sequence). This CDR3 contains 16 residues. The CDR3 DNA follows: TGTGCCAGCAGTCTCGGGACTAGCGGGAGCTCGTATGAGCAGTTCTTC. Amino acids: CASSLGTSGSSYEQFF.